This T cell receptor beta chain is drawn from a study of human T cells and chemical hapten exposure. This clonotype was counted only a few times. Per the germline V gene, CDR1 is SGHAT and CDR2 is FQDESV (reference sequence). V lost 8 bases to trimming and J lost 7 bases, with 18 bases between them. The CDR3 sequence is 13 residues long. MiXCR, run by TCRdb on the RACE reads, gives a single entry per CDR3 protein. The table shows about 300,000 distinct CDR3 sequences, with around 5.5% occurring only once. Specified time point: pre-sensitization, week 0. Treatment of the sample: therapeutic diphenylcyclopropenone sensitization with weekly scalp DPC.

The chain is built from TRBV11-1 and TRBJ2-7; D not resolved. The specimen was whole blood, collected in connection with sensitization to the hapten diphenylcyclopropenone (DPC). This TCR was recovered from a woman in her late teens or twenties with alopecia areata. Some clones in this sample may be carry-over from other donors' samples. The CDR3 DNA follows: TGTGCCAGCGGAAGACCCAATTCCGGTGAGCAGTACTTC. It is translated as CASGRPNSGEQYF.